This T cell receptor (beta chain) derives from a study of blood T cell repertoires in COVID-19 (dated by TCRdb to 2020 to 2022). About the full investigation: Samples from collaborators originated in the United States, Italy and Spain and spanned both the acute and convalescent phases of COVID-19. The prospective study material was composed of cDNA or gDNA derived from T cells, B-cell-depleted T cells, or PBMCs. The dataset comprised deeply sampled blood TCRbeta repertoires from subjects exposed to, actively infected with, or recovered from COVID-19. The repertoires were released in a freely available public database meant as a resource for research on the immune response to SARS-CoV-2. The samples were drawn from the first 160 participants of the ongoing ImmuneRACE study and from 950 to 1,500 subjects provided by 6 global collaborators. Nearly every sample came with metadata listing a de-identified subject ID, COVID-19 status, age in years and sex. Where available, HLA class I and class II types were obtained from metadata supplied by the sample provider rather than from assay-based typing.

The junction shows trimming of 6 bases on V and 2 bases on J, and the gene matches do not reach 6 bases of it. The CDR1 and CDR2 encoded by the germline V gene are MGHRA and YSYEKL. The CDR3, from cysteine to phenylalanine, totals 15 residues. CDR3 DNA is the only sequence kept; it has 45 bases, read in frame from the first base. The immunoSEQ Assay, a bias-controlled multiplex PCR, was used to amplify TCRbeta CDR3 regions from genomic DNA. The original pipeline was this. Nucleated cell counts per sample were estimated from amplification of reference gene primers within the assay. To quantify the absolute abundance of each unique TCRbeta CDR3 rearrangement, sequence reads were collapsed and filtered. Productive Simpson clonality was computed per sample as the square root of Simpson's diversity index over productive rearrangements. TCRdb stores this immuneACCESS table with in-frame sequences only. Part of the clones is absent; in the studies checked, under half of the shortfall reflects unresolved V genes, and no reason is known for the rest. V, J and clone size are those of that table, while D and trimming were read from the DNA. Recorded for this sample are 95,000 to 110,000 clones; 70% to 90% of them occurred a single time. Jointly, the top ten make up roughly 5% of the sample.

Each collaborating institution followed its own protocols to collect whole blood in K2EDTA tubes. For TCRbeta analysis, collaborator samples were shipped as frozen whole blood, as isolated PBMCs, or as DNA extracted from either sample type. Details on this clone: Its antigen has not been determined. Per-nucleotide qualities are absent, and no much larger clonotype sits a single base away.

Broad study findings and their caveats: The quantity of clinical and demographic metadata differed by source and by participant and was supplied without curation.

The sample was peripheral blood. This sequence uses TRBV4-1 and TRBJ2-2; 7 nucleotides in the junction match TRBD2. The clonotype originates from a human donor in a cohort sampled during active COVID-19. The nucleotide sequence reads as follows: TGCGCCAGCAGGCTGACTAGCACAAACACCGGGGAGCTGTTTTTT. It translates as CASRLTSTNTGELFF.